These 10 T cell receptor beta chains were all obtained from the same sample, sequenced in a study of blood T cells in healthy people across ages. Using a J-beta primer mix together with a sample-barcoded 5' primer, a second PCR was run for roughly 7 to 12 cycles. A single record per CDR3 protein comes from TCRdb applying MiXCR to the 5' RACE reads. The table lists 450,000 to 700,000 distinct CDR3 sequences, roughly 29% of them singletons. The sequencing input was blood. The receptors were gathered from a woman aged 65 to 85 in good health.

This clonotype showed up just a few times. The chain joins TRBV7-9 to TRBJ2-5, with 11 bases lining up with TRBD2. CDR1 and CDR2 (germline): SEHNR, FQNEAQ (reference sequence). The V and J ends lost 0 bases and 11 bases, in that order; junction bases with no gene match: 5. This CDR3 has 14 amino acids. CDR3 loop: CASSLALAGVEQYF. CDR3 DNA sequence: TGTGCCAGCAGCTTAGCACTAGCGGGGGTGGAGCAGTACTTC.

The chain links TRBV6-1 to TRBJ1-2; TRBD1 matches 9 bases. The CDR3 loop spans 14 amino acids. Germline assignment: CDR1 MNHNS and CDR2 SASEGT. Unmatched junction bases numbered 6, after V lost 1 base and J lost 9 bases. For the CDR3, the DNA is TGTGCCAGCAGTGAAGTGGACAGGGGACCCAGCTACACCTTC. This sequence encodes CASSEVDRGPSYTF.

On this clonotype itself: A read error is likely, as this CDR3 ends without the conserved phenylalanine or tryptophan. The DNA is left out, because the CDR3 cannot be placed on it with certainty; the CDR3 is given as TCRdb lists it. The rearrangement joins TRBV21-1 to TRBJ1-1. TRBV21-1 is reported as a pseudogene. The CDR3 sequence runs 10 residues, both termini included. The CDR3 protein is CASRSGDGLL.

The chain joins TRBV7-3 to TRBJ2-3; the D gene is possibly TRBD1 (6 bases). The V gene's germline CDR1 is SGHTA and CDR2 FQGTGA. The V and J ends lost 5 bases and 6 bases respectively, with 15 bases between them. This CDR3 is 14 amino acids long. DNA for the CDR3: TGTGCCAGCAGCGGGGGACATAGTCTCGATACGCAGTATTTT. Residues: CASSGGHSLDTQYF.

The rearrangement uses TRBV7-2 and TRBJ1-6, with D hard to call. The V and J ends lost 3 bases and 7 bases respectively, with 10 bases between them. Germline V lookup: CDR1 SGHTA, CDR2 FQGNSA. The CDR3 runs 14 residues. CDR3 in DNA: TGTGCCAGCAGCTTCCGGACGCAGAATTCACCCCTCCACTTT. It translates to CASSFRTQNSPLHF.

The V and J genes are TRBV2 and TRBJ2-6; no reliable D call. Germline values: CDR1 SNHLY, CDR2 FYNNEI. The V and J ends lost 3 bases and 4 bases respectively, with 7 bases between them. The CDR3 extends over 14 amino acids. The CDR3 bases are TGTGCCAGCAGTGACCAGGCCGGGGCCAACGTCCTGACTTTC. Protein: CASSDQAGANVLTF.

This clonotype was counted between two and nine times. V is TRBV6-6 and J is TRBJ2-5, with 10 positions matching TRBD2. There are 16 residues in the CDR3. The germline gives CDR1 MNHNY, CDR2 SVGAGI (reference sequence). Trimming at V came to 9 bases and at J to 5 bases, leaving 15 bases not matched to a gene. The CDR3 nucleotides read TGTGCCAGTAATCATCCCCAGCGGGGGGGCGGGGAGACCCAGTACTTC. Amino acid sequence: CASNHPQRGGGETQYF.

J is TRBJ1-2 and V is TRBV20-1, with 7 bases identical to TRBD1. This CDR3 spans 15 amino acids. The germline gives CDR1 DFQATT, CDR2 SNEGSKA (reference sequence). With V trimmed by 6 bases and J by 7 bases, 17 bases remained unmatched. The CDR3 coding sequence is TGCAGTGCCCCTCAGGGGGGGGGCGCGGTGACTGGCTACACCTTC. Translating gives CSAPQGGGAVTGYTF.

This clonotype was counted only a few times. The V gene is TRBV25-1, the J gene TRBJ1-1; perhaps TRBD1 as D (5 bases). The CDR3 contains 14 residues. Germline CDR1 reads MGHDK; CDR2 reads SYGVNS. The V and J ends lost 0 bases and 14 bases respectively, with 19 bases between them. The CDR3 sequence: CASSEYGGWGERFF. DNA of the CDR3: TGTGCCAGCAGTGAATATGGGGGATGGGGCGAACGCTTCTTT.

This clonotype was picked up a small number of times. The rearrangement links TRBV25-1 to TRBJ1-1; 8 bases map to TRBD1. V shed 7 bases and J 8 bases; nucleotides not matched to a gene: 3. Germline V lookup: CDR1 MGHDK, CDR2 SYGVNS. The CDR3 spans 11 residues. Written as DNA, the CDR3 is TGTGCCAGCACCTGGACAGGGGAAGCTTTCTTT. This codes for CASTWTGEAFF. Using reference TRBV25-1 and TRBJ1-1 for the parts outside the CDR3, the full variable domain is EADIYQTPRYLVIGTGKKITLECSQTMGHDKMYWYQQDPGMELHLIHYSYGVNSTEKGDLSSESTVSRIRTEHFPLTLESARPSHTSQYLCASTWTGEAFFGQGTRLTVV.